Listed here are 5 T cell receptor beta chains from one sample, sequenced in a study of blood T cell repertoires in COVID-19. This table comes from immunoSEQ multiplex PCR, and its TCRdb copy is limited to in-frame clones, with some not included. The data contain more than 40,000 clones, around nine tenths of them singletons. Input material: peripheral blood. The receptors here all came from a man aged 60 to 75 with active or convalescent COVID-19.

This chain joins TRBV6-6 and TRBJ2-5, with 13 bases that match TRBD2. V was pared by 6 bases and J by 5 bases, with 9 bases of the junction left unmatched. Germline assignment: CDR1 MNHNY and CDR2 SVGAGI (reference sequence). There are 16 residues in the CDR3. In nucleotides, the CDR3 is TGTGCCAGCAGACTGACTAGCGGGGGGTCCTGGGAGACCCAGTACTTC. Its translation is CASRLTSGGSWETQYF.

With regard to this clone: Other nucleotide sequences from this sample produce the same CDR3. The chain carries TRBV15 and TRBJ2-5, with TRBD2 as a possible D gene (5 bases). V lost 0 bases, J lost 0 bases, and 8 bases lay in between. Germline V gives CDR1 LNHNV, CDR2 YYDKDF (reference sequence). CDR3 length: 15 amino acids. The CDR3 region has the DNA TGTGCCACCAGCAGAGAACGGAGGTACCAAGAGACCCAGTACTTC. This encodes CATSRERRYQETQYF.

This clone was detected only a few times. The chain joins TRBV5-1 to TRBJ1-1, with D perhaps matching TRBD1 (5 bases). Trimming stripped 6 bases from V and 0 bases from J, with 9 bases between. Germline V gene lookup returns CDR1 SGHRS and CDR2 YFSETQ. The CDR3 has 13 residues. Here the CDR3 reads CASTAGVNTEAFF. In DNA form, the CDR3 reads TGCGCCAGCACGGCGGGGGTGAACACTGAAGCTTTCTTT.

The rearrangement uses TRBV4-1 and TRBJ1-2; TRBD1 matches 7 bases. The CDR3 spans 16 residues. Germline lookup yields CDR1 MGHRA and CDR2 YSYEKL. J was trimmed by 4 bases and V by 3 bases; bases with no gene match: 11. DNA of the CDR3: TGCGCCAGCAGCCAGACCCCCGGAGGGGGCGCCTATGGCTACACCTTC. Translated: CASSQTPGGGAYGYTF.

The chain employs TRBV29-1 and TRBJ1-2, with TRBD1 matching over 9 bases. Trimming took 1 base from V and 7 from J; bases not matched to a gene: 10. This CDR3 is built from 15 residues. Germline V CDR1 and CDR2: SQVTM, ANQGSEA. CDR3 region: CSVEAETGQGSGYTF. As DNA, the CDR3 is TGCAGCGTTGAAGCAGAAACGGGACAGGGTAGTGGCTACACCTTC.